The TCR beta chain described here comes from a study of shared clonotypes between healthy human individuals. Regarding the study as a whole: In the sorted subsets, rarefaction showed sequencing was incomplete despite large depth.

Germline CDR1 and CDR2: MDHEN and SYDVKM. The ends were cut back, 3 bases at V and 1 base at J, with 9 bases in the middle. This CDR3 is 14 amino acids long. A note on this clone: Antigen specificity is unknown. Within the sample, other DNA sequences also encode this same CDR3.

This table comes from immunoSEQ multiplex PCR, and its TCRdb copy is limited to in-frame clones, with some not included. Of about 1 million clones in the sample, approximately 70% were seen once. This TCR derives from a man in his late teens or twenties in good health. The sequenced sample was memory CD4+ T cells sorted from blood. The sample's subset: CD45RA-negative fraction. The gene calls are TRBV28 and TRBJ1-2, with D maybe TRBD1 (5 bases). This CDR3 is CASSLGRVNYGYTF. The CDR3 DNA reads as TGTGCCAGCAGTTTGGGCAGGGTTAACTATGGCTACACCTTC.